The rows below give T cell receptor beta chains drawn from one sample of a study of blood T cell repertoires in COVID-19. Repertoires were generated with immunoSEQ multiplex PCR, while TCRdb's copy carries only in-frame clones and drops some. The sample includes about 92,000 clones, 75% to 90% of them seen just once. The sequenced sample consisted of peripheral blood. All receptors derive from a woman of 80 years or more with active or convalescent COVID-19. The CDR3 runs from the conserved cysteine through the conserved F or W. The order of the fields is clone size, V gene, J gene, D gene, CDR3 protein, CDR3 DNA. A D gene is named only where the DNA matches it firmly. Some rows mark clone size as missing; the rest say once, few, many or name a class of expanded clone.

>NA|TRBV29-1|TRBJ1-1|NA
CSVKREGPEAFF
TGCAGCGTTAAAAGGGAGGGTCCTGAAGCTTTCTTT
>NA|TRBV5-4|TRBJ2-3|TRBD2
CASSYGTSGSPSTDTQYF
TGTGCCAGCAGCTATGGGACTAGCGGGTCACCTAGCACAGATACGCAGTATTTT
>few|TRBV19|TRBJ2-7|TRBD2
CASSGLAGDSYEQYF
TGTGCCAGTAGTGGACTAGCGGGGGACTCCTACGAGCAGTACTTC
>NA|TRBV29-1|TRBJ1-3|NA
CSVEVLEGNTIYF
TGCAGCGTTGAAGTTTTAGAGGGAAACACCATATATTTT
>once|TRBV28|TRBJ1-5|NA
CASSFLAGGGSQHF
NA
>NA|TRBV28|TRBJ2-7|NA
CASSLRQKSSYEQYF
TGTGCCAGCAGTTTAAGACAGAAGAGCTCCTACGAGCAGTACTTC
>NA|TRBV6-5|TRBJ1-2|NA
CASSYSKTANYGYTF
TGTGCCAGCAGTTACTCGAAAACTGCGAACTATGGCTACACCTTC
>NA|TRBV6-5|TRBJ1-1|NA
CASSQRRGIGVGAFF
TGTGCCAGCAGCCAGAGAAGGGGAATTGGGGTGGGAGCTTTCTTT
>NA|TRBV28|TRBJ1-2|TRBD1
CASSLGQGYGYTF
TGTGCCAGCAGTTTAGGACAGGGCTATGGCTACACCTTC
>NA|TRBV7-3|TRBJ2-3|NA
CASSQDSGAGGDTQYF
TGTGCCAGCAGCCAGGATAGCGGAGCAGGGGGAGATACGCAGTATTTT
>once|TRBV6-2/TRBV6-3|TRBJ2-7|TRBD1
CASSPGTAYEQYF
TGTGCCAGCAGTCCCGGGACAGCCTACGAGCAGTACTTC
>NA|TRBV11-3|TRBJ2-3|TRBD2
CASSPSSGDTDTQYF
TGTGCCAGCAGCCCGAGTAGCGGGGACACAGATACGCAGTATTTT
>NA|TRBV6-5|TRBJ2-7|TRBD2
CASSFDGSGRNYEQYF
TGTGCCAGCAGTTTCGACGGAAGCGGGAGGAACTACGAGCAGTACTTC
>few|TRBV2|TRBJ2-7|NA
CASRESSYEQYF
TGTGCCAGCCGGGAGAGCTCCTACGAGCAGTACTTC
>NA|TRBV28|TRBJ2-1|TRBD2
CASTRGGEPNEQFF
TGTGCCAGCACCCGGGGGGGGGAACCCAATGAGCAGTTCTTC
>NA|TRBV4-1|TRBJ1-5|TRBD1
CASSQDLGQYQPQHF
TGCGCCAGCAGCCAAGATCTGGGACAGTACCAGCCCCAGCATTTT
>NA|TRBV7-2|TRBJ2-7|NA
CASSLSRTSYEQYF
TGTGCCAGCAGCTTAAGCCGTACTTCCTACGAGCAGTACTTC
>once|TRBV15|TRBJ2-3|TRBD2
CATSRDLLAGVPDTQYF
TGTGCCACCAGCAGAGATCTTCTAGCGGGAGTCCCAGATACGCAGTATTTT
>NA|TRBV7-9|TRBJ2-3|TRBD2
CASSNSGRGTDTQYF
TGTGCCAGCAGCAATAGCGGGAGGGGCACAGATACGCAGTATTTT
>NA|TRBV27|TRBJ1-5|TRBD1
CASSLSSLDRGVKYSNQPQHF
TGTGCCAGCAGTTTATCGAGTCTCGACAGGGGGGTCAAATATAGCAATCAGCCCCAGCATTTT
>NA|TRBV4-1|TRBJ2-5|TRBD2
CASSLGLAGVMRETQYF
TGCGCCAGCAGCCTCGGACTAGCGGGGGTAATGAGAGAGACCCAGTACTTC
>NA|TRBV6-6|TRBJ1-3|TRBD1
CASSQGTAGNTIYF
TGTGCCAGCAGCCAAGGGACAGCTGGAAACACCATATATTTT
>NA|TRBV19|TRBJ2-5|NA
CASSTTSSGTLQETQYF
TGTGCCAGTAGTACAACTTCTTCCGGGACACTCCAAGAGACCCAGTACTTC
>NA|TRBV28|TRBJ1-2|NA
CASGRGYSYGYTF
TGTGCCAGCGGGCGTGGGTATAGCTATGGCTACACCTTC
>NA|TRBV30|TRBJ1-4|NA
CAWSYKGNEKLFF
TGTGCCTGGAGTTATAAGGGGAATGAAAAACTGTTTTTT
>NA|TRBV27|TRBJ2-5|NA
CASRRYETQYF
TGTGCCAGCAGGCGCTATGAGACCCAGTACTTC
>NA|TRBV3-1/TRBV3-2|TRBJ1-4|NA
CASSPRGVEKLFF
TGTGCCAGCAGCCCCCGGGGGGTTGAAAAACTGTTTTTT
>NA|TRBV6-2/TRBV6-3|TRBJ2-5|NA
CASSYKGVAIQYF
TGTGCCAGCAGTTACAAGGGAGTAGCAATCCAGTACTTC
>NA|TRBV10-3|TRBJ2-2|NA
CAIQEQANTGELFF
TGTGCCATCCAGGAACAAGCGAACACCGGGGAGCTGTTTTTT
>NA|TRBV19|TRBJ1-5|NA
CASLGPNYSNQPQHF
TGTGCCAGCCTGGGTCCCAACTATAGCAATCAGCCCCAGCATTTT
>NA|TRBV18|TRBJ1-2|TRBD1
CASSPSGQRDYGYTF
TGTGCCAGCTCACCTTCGGGACAGCGTGACTATGGCTACACCTTC
>NA|TRBV12-3/TRBV12-4|TRBJ1-1|NA
CASKGGANAEAFF
TGTGCCAGCAAAGGAGGGGCTAACGCTGAAGCTTTCTTT
>once|TRBV9|TRBJ2-7|NA
CASSAKSWDGLGLASSYEQYF
TGTGCCAGCAGCGCAAAATCCTGGGACGGGCTGGGACTCGCTAGCTCCTACGAGCAGTACTTC
>NA|TRBV10-1|TRBJ2-2|TRBD1
CASTHWDRVDTGELFF
TGCGCCAGCACCCACTGGGACAGGGTCGACACCGGGGAGCTGTTTTTT
>few|TRBV7-2|TRBJ2-7|NA
CASGPRRGGGEQYF
TGTGCCAGCGGCCCGCGCCGGGGAGGAGGCGAGCAGTACTTC
>NA|TRBV4-1|TRBJ2-7|NA
CASSLYRDNYEQYF
TGCGCCAGCAGCCTGTACCGGGACAACTACGAGCAGTACTTC
>NA|TRBV27|TRBJ2-7|NA
CASSWVGGENYEQYF
TGTGCCAGCAGTTGGGTAGGAGGCGAGAACTACGAGCAGTACTTC
>NA|TRBV25-1|TRBJ1-5|NA
CASSERGQPQHF
TGTGCCAGCAGTGAACGCGGTCAGCCCCAGCATTTT
>NA|TRBV19|TRBJ1-3|TRBD1
CASSTGTDSGNTIYF
TGTGCCAGTAGTACCGGGACAGACTCTGGAAACACCATATATTTT
>NA|TRBV19|TRBJ1-1|NA
CASRVGPGTEAFF
TGTGCCAGTAGGGTGGGCCCGGGGACTGAAGCTTTCTTT
>NA|TRBV14|TRBJ1-1|NA
CASSSVGSNTEAFF
TGTGCCAGCAGTTCGGTGGGCTCAAACACTGAAGCTTTCTTT
>NA|TRBV4-3|TRBJ2-5|TRBD2
CASSRLAGGGETQYF
TGCGCCAGCAGCCGATTGGCGGGAGGAGGGGAGACCCAGTACTTC
>NA|TRBV27|TRBJ1-5|NA
CASSSHTTGKSSQPQHF
TGTGCCAGCAGTTCCCACACCACAGGGAAGAGTAGTCAGCCCCAGCATTTT
>NA|TRBV7-3|TRBJ2-3|TRBD2
CASSLIGTSGATSTDTQYF
TGTGCCAGCAGCTTAATAGGGACTAGCGGGGCTACTAGCACAGATACGCAGTATTTT
>NA|TRBV5-1|TRBJ2-5|TRBD1
CASSLNGQGAMETQYF
TGCGCCAGCAGCTTAAATGGACAGGGGGCAATGGAGACCCAGTACTTC
>NA|TRBV7-2|TRBJ2-7|NA
CASSEPPVYEQYF
TGTGCCAGCAGCGAACCCCCAGTCTACGAGCAGTACTTC
>NA|TRBV7-3|TRBJ1-5|NA
CASSLQSNQPQHF
TGTGCCAGCAGCCTACAGAGCAATCAGCCCCAGCATTTT
>NA|TRBV3-1/TRBV3-2|TRBJ2-7|TRBD2
CASSLVGGGTYEQYF
TGTGCCAGCAGCCTAGTGGGCGGGGGAACCTACGAGCAGTACTTC
>NA|TRBV7-8|TRBJ2-1|NA
CASSFDPGVNEQFF
TGTGCCAGCAGCTTTGACCCCGGGGTGAATGAGCAGTTCTTC
>once|TRBV28|TRBJ2-1|TRBD2
CASRLAGGNYNEQFF
TGTGCCAGCAGGCTAGCGGGAGGCAACTACAATGAGCAGTTCTTC
>NA|TRBV10-3|TRBJ1-3|NA
CAISANTRDTIYF
TGTGCCATCAGTGCCAATACTCGGGACACCATATATTTT